What follows describes a single T cell receptor (beta chain). Antigen: not known. The sample originates from a study of beta chain features in type 1 diabetes. Whole-study findings and limits: Type 1 diabetes patients showed a moderate but significant shortening of TCRB CDR3s in all four CD4+ subsets. Type 1 diabetes patients had VDJ junctions that carried fewer insertions and more deletions. The question of HLA type influencing TCRB rearrangement was one that remained unresolved here. In cDNA sequencing, cells with high TCR expression could be over-represented.

The whole isolated RNA underwent reverse transcription, so sequencing captured expressed TCRB transcripts. Sequencing was performed with immunoSEQ multiplex PCR; in TCRdb, only in-frame clones are kept and a portion is missing. The sample lists approximately 360,000 clones, roughly 12% seen once, with over 0.008% in the top ten. The CDR3 has 15 amino acids. Germline CDR1 and CDR2: KGHSH and LQKENI. Between the trimmed V and J ends, which lost 3 bases and 2 bases, there was a span of 11 bases. This sequence joins TRBV18 and TRBJ1-3; no firm D call. The sequenced material came from naive CD4+ T cells from blood. The clonotype originates from a woman younger than 30 with type 1 diabetes. The CDR3 DNA sequence: TGTGCCAGCTCACCGGTGGCGGGCCCTGGAAACACCATATATTTT. Translated, it gives CASSPVAGPGNTIYF.